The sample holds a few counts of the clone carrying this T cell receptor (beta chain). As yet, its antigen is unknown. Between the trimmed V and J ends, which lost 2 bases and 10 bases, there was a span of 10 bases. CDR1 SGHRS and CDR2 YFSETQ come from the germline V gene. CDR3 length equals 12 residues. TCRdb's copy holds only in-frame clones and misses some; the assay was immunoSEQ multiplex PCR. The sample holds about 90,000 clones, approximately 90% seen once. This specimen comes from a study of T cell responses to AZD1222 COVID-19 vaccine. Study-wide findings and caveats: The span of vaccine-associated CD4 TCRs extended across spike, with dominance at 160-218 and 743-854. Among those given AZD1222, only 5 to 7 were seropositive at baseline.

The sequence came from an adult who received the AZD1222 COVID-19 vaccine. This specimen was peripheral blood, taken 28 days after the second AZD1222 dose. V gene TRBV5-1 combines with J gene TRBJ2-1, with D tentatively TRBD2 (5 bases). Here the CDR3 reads CASSLGGVEQFF. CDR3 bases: TGCGCCAGCAGCTTAGGAGGCGTCGAGCAGTTCTTC.